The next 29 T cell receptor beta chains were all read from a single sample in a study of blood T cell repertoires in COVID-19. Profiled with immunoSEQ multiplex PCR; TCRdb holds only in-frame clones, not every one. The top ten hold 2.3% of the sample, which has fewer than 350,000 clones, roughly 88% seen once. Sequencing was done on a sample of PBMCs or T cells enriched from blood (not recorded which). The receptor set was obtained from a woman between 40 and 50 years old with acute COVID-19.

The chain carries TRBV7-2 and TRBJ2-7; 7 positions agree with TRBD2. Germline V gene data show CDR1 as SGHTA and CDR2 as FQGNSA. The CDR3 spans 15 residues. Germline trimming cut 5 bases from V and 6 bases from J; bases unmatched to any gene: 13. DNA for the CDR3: TGTGCCAGCAGCCCCGGGGGGATTGGTTCGTTCGAGCAGTACTTC. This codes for CASSPGGIGSFEQYF.

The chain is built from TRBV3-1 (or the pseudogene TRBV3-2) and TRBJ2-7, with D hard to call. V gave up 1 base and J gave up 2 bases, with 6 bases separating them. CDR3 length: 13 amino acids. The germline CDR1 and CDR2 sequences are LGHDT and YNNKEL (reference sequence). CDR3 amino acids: CASSQGATYEQYF. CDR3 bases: TGTGCCAGCAGCCAAGGGGCTACCTACGAGCAGTACTTC.

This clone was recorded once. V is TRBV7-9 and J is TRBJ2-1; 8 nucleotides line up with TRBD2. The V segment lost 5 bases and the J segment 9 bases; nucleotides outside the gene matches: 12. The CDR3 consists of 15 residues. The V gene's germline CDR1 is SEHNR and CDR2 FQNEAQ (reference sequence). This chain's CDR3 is CASSPGSGGLPEQFF. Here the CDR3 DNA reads TGTGCCAGCAGCCCCGGAAGCGGGGGATTACCTGAGCAGTTCTTC.

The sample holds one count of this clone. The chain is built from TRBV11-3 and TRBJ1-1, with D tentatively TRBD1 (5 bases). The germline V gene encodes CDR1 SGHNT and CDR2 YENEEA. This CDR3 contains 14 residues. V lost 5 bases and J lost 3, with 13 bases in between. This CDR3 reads CASSPLRGDTEAFF. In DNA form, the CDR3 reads TGTGCCAGCAGCCCATTGCGGGGCGACACTGAAGCTTTCTTT.

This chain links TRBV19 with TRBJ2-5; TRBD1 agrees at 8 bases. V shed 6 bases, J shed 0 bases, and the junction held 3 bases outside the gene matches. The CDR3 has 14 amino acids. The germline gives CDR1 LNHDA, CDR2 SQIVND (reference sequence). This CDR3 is CASRKDRDQETQYF. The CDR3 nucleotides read TGTGCCAGTAGAAAGGACAGGGACCAAGAGACCCAGTACTTC.

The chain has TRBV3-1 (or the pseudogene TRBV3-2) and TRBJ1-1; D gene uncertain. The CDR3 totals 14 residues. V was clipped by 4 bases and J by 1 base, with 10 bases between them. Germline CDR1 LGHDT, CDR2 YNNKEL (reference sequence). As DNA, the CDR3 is TGTGCCAGCAGCCTCGGACGGGGGAACACTGAAGCTTTCTTT. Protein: CASSLGRGNTEAFF.

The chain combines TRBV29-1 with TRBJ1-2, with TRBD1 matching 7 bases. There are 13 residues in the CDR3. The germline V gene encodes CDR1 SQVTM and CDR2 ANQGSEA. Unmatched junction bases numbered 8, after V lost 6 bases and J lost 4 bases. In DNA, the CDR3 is TGCAGCGTAGAGGATGGACAGGCCTATGGCTACACCTTC. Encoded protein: CSVEDGQAYGYTF.

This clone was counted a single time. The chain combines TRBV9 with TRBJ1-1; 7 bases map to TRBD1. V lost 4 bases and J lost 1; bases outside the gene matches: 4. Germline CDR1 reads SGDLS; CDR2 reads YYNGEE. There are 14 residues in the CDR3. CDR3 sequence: CASSKRQGNTEAFF. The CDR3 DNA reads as TGTGCCAGCAGCAAAAGACAGGGGAACACTGAAGCTTTCTTT.

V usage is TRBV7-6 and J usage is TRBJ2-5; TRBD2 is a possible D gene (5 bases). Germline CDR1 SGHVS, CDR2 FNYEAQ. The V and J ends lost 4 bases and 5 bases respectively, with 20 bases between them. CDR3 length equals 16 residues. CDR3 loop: CASSSPPTTTKETQYF. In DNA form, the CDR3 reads TGTGCCAGCAGCTCTCCCCCGACTACGACAAAGGAGACCCAGTACTTC. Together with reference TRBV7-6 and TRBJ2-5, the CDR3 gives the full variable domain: GAGVSQSPRYKVTKRGQDVALRCDPISGHVSLYWYRQALGQGPEFLTYFNYEAQQDKSGLPNDRFSAERPEGSISTLTIQRTEQRDSAMYRCASSSPPTTTKETQYFGPGTRLLVL.

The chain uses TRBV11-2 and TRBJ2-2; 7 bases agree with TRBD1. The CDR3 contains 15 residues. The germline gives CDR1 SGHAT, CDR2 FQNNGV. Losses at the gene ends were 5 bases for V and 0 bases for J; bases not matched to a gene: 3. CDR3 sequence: CASSRQGSNTGELFF. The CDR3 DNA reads TGTGCCAGCAGCCGACAGGGATCGAACACCGGGGAGCTGTTTTTT.

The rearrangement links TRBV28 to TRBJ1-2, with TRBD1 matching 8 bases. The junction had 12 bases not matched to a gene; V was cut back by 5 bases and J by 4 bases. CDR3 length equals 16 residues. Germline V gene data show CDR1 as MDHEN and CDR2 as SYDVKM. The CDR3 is CASSTILGTGIYGYTF. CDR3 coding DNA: TGTGCCAGCAGTACCATCCTCGGGACAGGAATCTATGGCTACACCTTC.

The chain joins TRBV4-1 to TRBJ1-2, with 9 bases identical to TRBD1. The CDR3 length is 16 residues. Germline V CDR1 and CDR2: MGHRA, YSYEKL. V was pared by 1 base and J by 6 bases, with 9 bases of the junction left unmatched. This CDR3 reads CASSQVQGQGGNGYTF. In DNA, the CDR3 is TGCGCCAGCAGCCAAGTCCAGGGACAGGGAGGGAATGGCTACACCTTC.

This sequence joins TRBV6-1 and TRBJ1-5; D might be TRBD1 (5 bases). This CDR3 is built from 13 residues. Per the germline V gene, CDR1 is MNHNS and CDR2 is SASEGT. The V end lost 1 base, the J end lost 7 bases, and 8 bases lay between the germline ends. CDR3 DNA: TGTGCCAGCAGTGAAGGACAGCGACAGCCCCAGCATTTT. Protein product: CASSEGQRQPQHF.

CDR3: CASSPPILQGSTGYTF. In nucleotides, the CDR3 is TGTGCCAGCAGTCCACCGATCCTACAGGGTTCCACTGGCTACACCTTC. The rearrangement uses TRBV5-4 and TRBJ1-2; D perhaps matches TRBD1 (6 bases). The CDR3 is 16 amino acids. Looked up from germline, CDR1 is SGHNT and CDR2 is YYREEE (reference sequence). V dropped 5 bases and J dropped 7 bases, with 24 bases sitting between them.

The CDR3 reads CASSSFWTGGGTGELFF. The CDR3 DNA is TGTGCCAGCAGTTCCTTTTGGACAGGGGGGGGCACCGGGGAGCTGTTTTTT. The chain is built from TRBV28 and TRBJ2-2; 10 bases are shared with TRBD1. This CDR3 has 17 amino acids. Losses at the gene ends were 4 bases for V and 4 bases for J; bases not matched to a gene: 9. Germline lookup yields CDR1 MDHEN and CDR2 SYDVKM.

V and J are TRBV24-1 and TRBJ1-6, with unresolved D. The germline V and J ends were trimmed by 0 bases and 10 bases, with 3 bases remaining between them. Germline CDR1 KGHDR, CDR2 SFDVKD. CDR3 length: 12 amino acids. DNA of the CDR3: TGTGCCACCAGTGATTTGGGCTCACCCCTCCACTTT. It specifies CATSDLGSPLHF.

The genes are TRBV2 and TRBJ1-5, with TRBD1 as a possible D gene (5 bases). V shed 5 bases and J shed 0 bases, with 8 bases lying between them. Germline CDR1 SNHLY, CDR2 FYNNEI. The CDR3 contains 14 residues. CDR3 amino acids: CASSKDTSNQPQHF. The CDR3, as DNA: TGTGCCAGCAGTAAGGACACTAGCAATCAGCCCCAGCATTTT.

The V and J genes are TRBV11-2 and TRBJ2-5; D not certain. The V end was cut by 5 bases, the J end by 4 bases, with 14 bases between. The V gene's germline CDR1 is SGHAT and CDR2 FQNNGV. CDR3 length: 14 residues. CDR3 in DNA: TGTGCCAGCAGCCCGACTGCGTTTGGAGAGACCCAGTACTTC. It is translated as CASSPTAFGETQYF.

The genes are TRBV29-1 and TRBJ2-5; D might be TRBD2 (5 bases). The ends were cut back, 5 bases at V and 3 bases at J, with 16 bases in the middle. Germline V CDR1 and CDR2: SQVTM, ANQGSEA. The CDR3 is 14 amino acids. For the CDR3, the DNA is TGCAGCGTTTCCAGCGGAACACGAAAAGAGACCCAGTACTTC. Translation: CSVSSGTRKETQYF.

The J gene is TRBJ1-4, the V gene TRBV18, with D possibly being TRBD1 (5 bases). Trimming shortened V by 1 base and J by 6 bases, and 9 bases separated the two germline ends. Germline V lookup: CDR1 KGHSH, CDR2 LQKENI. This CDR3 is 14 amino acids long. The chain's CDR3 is CASSPQGGDEKLFF. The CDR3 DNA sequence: TGTGCCAGCTCACCACAGGGAGGGGATGAAAAACTGTTTTTT.

CDR3 protein: CASSRGQEINQPQHF. CDR3 DNA: TGTGCCAGCAGCCGGGGACAGGAGATAAATCAGCCCCAGCATTTT. The V gene is TRBV9, the J gene TRBJ1-5; 8 positions match TRBD1. The CDR3 consists of 15 residues. The junction had 7 bases not matched to a gene; V was cut back by 4 bases and J by 4 bases. The germline gives CDR1 SGDLS, CDR2 YYNGEE. Full variable domain (rest looked up from reference TRBV9 and TRBJ1-5): DSGVTQTPKHLITATGQRVTLRCSPRSGDLSVYWYQQSLDQGLQFLIQYYNGEERAKGNILERFSAQQFPDLHSELNLSSLELGDSALYFCASSRGQEINQPQHFGDGTRLSIL.

CDR3 residues: CASSFKAGPETQYF. CDR3 coding DNA: TGTGCCAGCAGCTTCAAAGCGGGCCCGGAGACCCAGTACTTC. The chain links TRBV5-4 to TRBJ2-5; TRBD2 is a possible D gene (6 bases). V lost 2 bases, J lost 5 bases, and 13 bases lay in between. Germline values: CDR1 SGHNT, CDR2 YYREEE (reference sequence). This CDR3 has 14 amino acids.

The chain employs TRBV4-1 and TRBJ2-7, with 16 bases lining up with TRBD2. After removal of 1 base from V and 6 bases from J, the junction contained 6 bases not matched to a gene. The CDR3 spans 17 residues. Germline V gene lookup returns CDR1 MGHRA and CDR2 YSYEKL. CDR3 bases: TGCGCCAGCAGCCAAGGATCCGGGACTAGCGGGAGGGGCGAGCAGTACTTC. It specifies CASSQGSGTSGRGEQYF.

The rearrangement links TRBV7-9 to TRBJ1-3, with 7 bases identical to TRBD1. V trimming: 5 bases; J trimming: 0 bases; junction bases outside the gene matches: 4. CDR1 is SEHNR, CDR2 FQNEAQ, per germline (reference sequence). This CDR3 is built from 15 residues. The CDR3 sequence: CASSKGTVSGNTIYF. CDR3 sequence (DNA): TGTGCCAGCAGCAAGGGGACAGTCTCTGGAAACACCATATATTTT.

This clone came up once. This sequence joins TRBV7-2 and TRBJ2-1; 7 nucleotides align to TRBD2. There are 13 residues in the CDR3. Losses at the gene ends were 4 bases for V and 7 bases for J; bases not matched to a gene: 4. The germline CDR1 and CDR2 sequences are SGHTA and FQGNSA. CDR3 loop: CASSSREENEQFF. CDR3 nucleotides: TGTGCCAGCAGCTCCCGGGAGGAAAATGAGCAGTTCTTC.

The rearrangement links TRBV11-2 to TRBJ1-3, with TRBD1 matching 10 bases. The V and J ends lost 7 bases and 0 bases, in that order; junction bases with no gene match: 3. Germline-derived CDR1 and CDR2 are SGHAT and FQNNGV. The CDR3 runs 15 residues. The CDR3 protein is CASNGQGVSGNTIYF. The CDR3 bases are TGTGCCAGCAACGGACAGGGGGTCTCTGGAAACACCATATATTTT.

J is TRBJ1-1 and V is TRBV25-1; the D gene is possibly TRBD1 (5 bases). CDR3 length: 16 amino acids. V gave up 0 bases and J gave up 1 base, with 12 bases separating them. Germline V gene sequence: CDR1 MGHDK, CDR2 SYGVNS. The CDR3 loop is CASSEYGARQNTEAFF. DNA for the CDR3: TGTGCCAGCAGTGAATATGGGGCCCGACAGAACACTGAAGCTTTCTTT.

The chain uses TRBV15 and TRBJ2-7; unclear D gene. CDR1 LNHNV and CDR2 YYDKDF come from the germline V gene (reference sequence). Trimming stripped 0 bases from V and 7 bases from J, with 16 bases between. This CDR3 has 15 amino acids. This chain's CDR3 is CATSRDGLGAREQYF. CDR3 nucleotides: TGTGCCACCAGCAGAGATGGCCTGGGCGCCAGGGAGCAGTACTTC.

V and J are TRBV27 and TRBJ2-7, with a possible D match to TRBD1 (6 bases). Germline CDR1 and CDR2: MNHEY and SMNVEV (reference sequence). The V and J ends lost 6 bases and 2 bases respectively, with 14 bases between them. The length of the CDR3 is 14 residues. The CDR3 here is CASSPRGTAYEQYF. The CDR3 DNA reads TGTGCCAGCAGCCCGAGGGGGACCGCCTACGAGCAGTACTTC.